A single sample gave rise to the 25 T cell receptor beta chains below, sequenced in a study of blood T cell repertoires in COVID-19. Clones were read by immunoSEQ multiplex PCR, and TCRdb kept only the in-frame ones, dropping some. The data contain about 190,000 clones, about 81% of them singletons. What was sequenced was PBMCs or T cells enriched from blood (not recorded which). These receptors were obtained from a woman in her twenties or thirties who had recovered from COVID-19.

The gene calls are TRBV9 and TRBJ1-1, with a possible D match to TRBD1 (6 bases). There are 13 residues in the CDR3. V was clipped by 4 bases and J by 6 bases, with 13 bases between them. Looked up from germline, CDR1 is SGDLS and CDR2 is YYNGEE. The CDR3 spells CASSFQWGPEAFF. CDR3 in DNA: TGTGCCAGCAGCTTCCAGTGGGGGCCTGAAGCTTTCTTT.

In its sample, this clone was seen once. The J gene is TRBJ1-4, the V gene TRBV4-1; the D is unclear. The CDR3 covers 14 residues. Trimming left V 0 bases short and J 4 bases short, with 6 bases between. CDR1 MGHRA and CDR2 YSYEKL come from the germline V gene. The CDR3 sequence is CASSQEGGNEKLFF. In DNA, the CDR3 is TGCGCCAGCAGCCAAGAGGGAGGTAATGAAAAACTGTTTTTT.

The rearrangement uses TRBV30 and TRBJ1-4; D is possibly TRBD1 (6 bases). The germline V and J ends were trimmed by 6 bases and 4 bases, with 18 bases remaining between them. Germline V CDR1 and CDR2: GTSNPN, SVGIG (reference sequence). CDR3 length: 15 residues. The CDR3 region has the DNA TGTGCCTGCCCCAGTTTGGGGGCTAATAATGAAAAACTGTTTTTT. It yields the protein CACPSLGANNEKLFF.

This clone appeared a single time. V is TRBV19 and J is TRBJ2-1; 9 bases line up with TRBD2. This CDR3 has 15 residues. Germline CDR1 LNHDA, CDR2 SQIVND (reference sequence). V shed 4 bases, J shed 4 bases, and the junction held 5 bases outside the gene matches. CDR3 in DNA: TGTGCCAGTAGTACCCTAGCGGGACCGTACAATGAGCAGTTCTTC. It specifies CASSTLAGPYNEQFF.

V usage is TRBV27 and J usage is TRBJ1-1; maybe TRBD1 (6 bases). V lost 2 bases and J 3 bases, leaving 19 bases between the germline ends. Germline V lookup: CDR1 MNHEY, CDR2 SMNVEV (reference sequence). The CDR3 contains 17 residues. CDR3 bases: TGTGCCAGCAGTTTACGGGGGGCGCTGGGTTGGGACACTGAAGCTTTCTTT. Translating it yields CASSLRGALGWDTEAFF.

This rearrangement joins TRBV7-2 to TRBJ1-2; D remains ambiguous. Trimming removed 5 bases at V and 8 bases at J, with 15 bases between. The CDR3 consists of 13 residues. Germline loops: CDR1 SGHTA, CDR2 FQGNSA. CDR3 residues: CASSRGPSGGYTF. The CDR3 DNA sequence: TGTGCCAGCAGCCGAGGACCCTCGGGAGGCTACACCTTC.

This clone came up a few times. The gene calls are TRBV2 and TRBJ2-7; tentatively, D is TRBD1 (5 bases). Germline CDR1 reads SNHLY; CDR2 reads FYNNEI. This CDR3 region has 12 residues. Deletions cut 7 bases from V and 2 bases from J, with 9 bases between. CDR3 bases: TGTGCCAGCAATCAGGGCCCCTACGAGCAGTACGTC. Translated, it gives CASNQGPYEQYV.

The gene calls are TRBV30 and TRBJ2-7; perhaps TRBD2 as D (5 bases). Germline CDR1 reads GTSNPN; CDR2 reads SVGIG (reference sequence). V shed 2 bases and J shed 6 bases, with 14 bases lying between them. This CDR3 spans 13 amino acids. As DNA, the CDR3 is TGTGCCTGGAGTAGTGGCGAGGGCATCGAGCAGTACTTC. This codes for CAWSSGEGIEQYF.

The genes are TRBV19 and TRBJ2-3, with 7 bases identical to TRBD2. The CDR3 is 14 residues long. The V and J ends lost 3 bases and 9 bases, in that order; junction bases with no gene match: 9. The germline V gene has CDR1 LNHDA and CDR2 SQIVND (reference sequence). DNA of the CDR3: TGTGCCAGTAGTATCAAGCGGGGCGGAGAGACGCAGTATTTT. Amino acid sequence: CASSIKRGGETQYF.

This clone came up once. The chain has TRBV18 and TRBJ1-1; the match to TRBD1 covers 7 bases. The CDR3 consists of 15 residues. Trimming took 2 bases from V and 1 from J; bases not matched to a gene: 4. The germline V gene has CDR1 KGHSH and CDR2 LQKENI. CDR3 nucleotide sequence: TGTGCCAGCTCACCAACGGGACAGCCGAACACTGAAGCTTTCTTT. The encoded protein is CASSPTGQPNTEAFF.

This clone was detected only a few times. The J gene is TRBJ2-3, the V gene TRBV5-1; a possible D gene is TRBD2 (6 bases). V lost 5 bases to trimming and J lost 4 bases, with 11 bases between them. The CDR3 contains 13 residues. CDR1 SGHRS and CDR2 YFSETQ come from the germline V gene. The CDR3 is CASRPGVADTQYF. CDR3 nucleotides: TGCGCCAGCAGGCCGGGAGTCGCAGATACGCAGTATTTT.

The CDR3 sequence is CASSPKRQGMTEAFF. The CDR3 DNA reads TGTGCCAGCTCACCAAAACGGCAGGGAATGACTGAAGCTTTCTTT. The V call is TRBV18, the J call TRBJ1-1; possible D gene TRBD1, 5 bases. The CDR3 is 15 amino acids. CDR1 and CDR2 from the germline V gene are KGHSH and LQKENI. V lost 2 bases to trimming and J lost 5 bases, with 15 bases between them.

The chain employs TRBV2 and TRBJ2-1; D call uncertain. The germline V and J ends were trimmed by 2 bases and 5 bases, with 16 bases remaining between them. Germline lookup yields CDR1 SNHLY and CDR2 FYNNEI. This CDR3 has 16 residues. The CDR3 region is CASSEFVRHIDNEQFF. DNA for the CDR3: TGTGCCAGCAGTGAATTCGTCAGGCATATAGACAATGAGCAGTTCTTC.

This clone showed up just a few times. This chain uses TRBV15 with TRBJ2-2, with a tentative D call TRBD2 (6 bases). There are 14 residues in the CDR3. V shed 0 bases and J shed 4 bases, with 6 bases lying between them. Germline CDR1 and CDR2: LNHNV and YYDKDF (reference sequence). CDR3 sequence (DNA): TGTGCCACCAGCAGAGAGGAGGGCACCGGGGAGCTGTTTTTT. Its protein product is CATSREEGTGELFF.

The chain joins TRBV5-5 to TRBJ1-6; 9 bases fit TRBD1. CDR3 length: 15 residues. The germline V gene encodes CDR1 SGHKS and CDR2 YYEKEE (reference sequence). J lost 9 bases, V lost 4 bases, and 8 bases had no gene match. Written as DNA, the CDR3 is TGTGCCAGCAGCGGGGCGGACAGGGGAGCTTCACCCCTCCACTTT. Protein: CASSGADRGASPLHF.

The chain couples TRBV3-1 (or the pseudogene TRBV3-2) to TRBJ2-1, with D unclear. The V end lost 4 bases, the J end lost 8 bases, and 15 bases lay between the germline ends. The CDR3 loop spans 14 amino acids. Germline V CDR1 and CDR2: LGHDT, YNNKEL (reference sequence). DNA for the CDR3: TGTGCCAGCAGCCCATTAGGCTCTAGTTATGAGCAGTTCTTC. This sequence encodes CASSPLGSSYEQFF.

This clone was seen only a few times. This rearrangement joins TRBV19 to TRBJ1-2; the D is unclear. V shed 3 bases and J shed 0 bases, with 11 bases lying between them. This CDR3 spans 15 amino acids. CDR1 and CDR2 from the germline V gene are LNHDA and SQIVND (reference sequence). CDR3 protein: CASSMAQFANYGYTF. DNA of the CDR3: TGTGCCAGTAGTATGGCACAGTTTGCTAACTATGGCTACACCTTC.

A word on this clone: Mismatch with germline at one junction end may stem from a read error. The chain couples TRBV29-1 to TRBJ2-1; TRBD2 matches at 14 bases. There are 14 residues in the CDR3. Germline-derived CDR1 and CDR2 are SQVTM and ANQGSEA. The CDR3, as DNA: TGCAGCGTTGAAGGCCCCGGACTAGCGGGGGGCTCGATCTTC. Translating it yields CSVEGPGLAGGSIF.

The V call is TRBV6-5, the J call TRBJ1-3; D is uncertain. The V end lost 7 bases, the J end lost 4 bases, and 11 bases lay between the germline ends. This CDR3 region has 13 residues. Looked up from germline, CDR1 is MNHEY and CDR2 is SVGAGI. The DNA for the CDR3 is TGTGCCAGCAAATCACTGGTGGGAAACACCATATATTTT. Protein product: CASKSLVGNTIYF.

The gene calls are TRBV2 and TRBJ1-1, with D possibly being TRBD1 (5 bases). CDR1 is SNHLY and CDR2 is FYNNEI in the germline V gene. With 5 bases removed from V and 5 bases from J, the gap between germline ends came to 12 bases. This CDR3 has 13 amino acids. The CDR3 spells CASSQTGRTEAFF. The CDR3 DNA sequence: TGTGCCAGCAGTCAAACAGGTCGGACTGAAGCTTTCTTT.

The chain is built from TRBV6-5 and TRBJ2-4, with TRBD1 matching over 9 bases. The ends lost 0 bases at V and 8 bases at J; junction bases unmatched: 8. CDR1 is MNHEY and CDR2 is SVGAGI in the germline V gene. The CDR3 has 16 residues. This CDR3 reads CASSYSPGTGTDIQYF. As DNA, the CDR3 is TGTGCCAGCAGTTACTCCCCCGGGACAGGGACGGACATTCAGTACTTC.

This rearrangement joins TRBV27 to TRBJ1-5, with 7 bases that match TRBD1. The CDR3 covers 17 residues. Looked up from germline, CDR1 is MNHEY and CDR2 is SMNVEV (reference sequence). J gave up 0 bases and V 4 bases, and 9 bases lay outside the gene matches. The CDR3 region has the DNA TGTGCCAGCAGTTATTCTGGGACAGCTTATAGCAATCAGCCCCAGCATTTT. Translation gives CASSYSGTAYSNQPQHF.

V and J are TRBV7-2 and TRBJ1-1; possibly TRBD1 for D (5 bases). CDR3 size: 16 residues. The V and J ends lost 2 bases and 5 bases respectively, with 18 bases between them. Germline assignment: CDR1 SGHTA and CDR2 FQGNSA. The CDR3 DNA follows: TGTGCCAGCAGCTTAATGGCCCCGGCCCGGGGGACTGAAGCTTTCTTT. Amino acid sequence: CASSLMAPARGTEAFF.

This clone came up a few times. The chain carries TRBV6-5 and TRBJ2-1; D is undetermined. Germline V lookup: CDR1 MNHEY, CDR2 SVGAGI. The CDR3 loop spans 13 amino acids. The V end was cut by 8 bases, the J end by 6 bases, with 14 bases between. The CDR3 nucleotides read TGTGCCAGCGCCGCGGCATCCGCCAATGAGCAGTTCTTC. Translation gives CASAAASANEQFF.

This chain joins TRBV28 and TRBJ1-5; possibly TRBD1 for D (6 bases). Germline assignment: CDR1 MDHEN and CDR2 SYDVKM. The germline V and J ends were trimmed by 11 bases and 6 bases, with 14 bases remaining between them. This CDR3 spans 12 amino acids. The CDR3 here is CASWGRGQPQHF. For the CDR3, the DNA is TGTGCCTCCTGGGGGCGCGGTCAGCCCCAGCATTTT.